This TCR beta chain was identified during a study of blood T cells in healthy people across ages. Across the study: Using template switching, researchers captured about one barcoded beta molecule for each two T cells.

As concerns this clonotype: The antigen is not known.

The CDR3 has 15 residues. Germline values: CDR1 SEHNR, CDR2 FQNEAQ (reference sequence). The V gene lost 5 bases and the J gene lost 6 bases, with 19 bases spanning the gap. Study findings and constraints: Per million T cells, TCR beta diversity dropped about linearly as age rose.

A second PCR, run for 7 to 11 cycles, used a sample-barcoded 5' primer plus a J-beta primer mix. From each sample, at least 2.5 million paired-end reads containing CDR3 were obtained. MiXCR, applied by TCRdb to the 5' RACE reads, yields one record per CDR3 protein. There are roughly 1.6 million distinct CDR3 sequences in the sample; roughly a third occur only once, and 11% lies in the top ten. This chain uses TRBV7-9 with TRBJ1-1; possible D gene TRBD1, 6 bases. The TCR originated in a woman in her thirties in good health. Sequencing was performed on blood. CDR3 in amino acids: CASSALGGRVSEAFF. The CDR3 nucleotides read TGTGCCAGCAGCGCCCTCGGGGGCAGGGTGTCTGAAGCTTTCTTT.